These 25 T cell receptor beta chains share one sample of origin, sequenced in a study of blood T cell repertoires in COVID-19. Method: immunoSEQ multiplex PCR; TCRdb's copy keeps in-frame clones and lacks some. The sample shows about 200,000 clones, about 79% of them seen only once. The sequenced sample consisted of peripheral blood. The receptors stem from a human donor in a cohort sampled during active COVID-19.

This CDR3 is CATSQGDTQYF. The DNA for the CDR3 is TGTGCCACCAGCCAGGGGGATACGCAGTATTTT. J is TRBJ2-3 and V is TRBV24-1, with D possibly matching TRBD1 (6 bases). Germline V lookup: CDR1 KGHDR, CDR2 SFDVKD. V lost 7 bases and J 6 bases, leaving 7 bases between the germline ends. The CDR3 is made up of 11 amino acids.

V gene TRBV28 combines with J gene TRBJ1-1, with unresolved D. The CDR3 covers 19 residues. Germline CDR1 MDHEN, CDR2 SYDVKM. The V and J ends lost 6 bases and 2 bases respectively, with 28 bases between them. The CDR3 region has the DNA TGTGCCAGCAGGACGACTCTTTTGAGACCTGAGGGCCTCAACACTGAAGCTTTCTTT. Amino acid sequence: CASRTTLLRPEGLNTEAFF. The variable domain in full, completed from reference TRBV28 and TRBJ1-1, reads DVKVTQSSRYLVKRTGEKVFLECVQDMDHENMFWYRQDPGLGLRLIYFSYDVKMKEKGDIPEGYSVSREKKERFSLILESASTNQTSMYLCASRTTLLRPEGLNTEAFFGQGTRLTVV.

This chain connects TRBV7-2 to TRBJ2-2, with TRBD1 matching 8 bases. This CDR3 has 15 residues. V lost 5 bases, J lost 4 bases, and 6 bases stayed unmatched. CDR1 is SGHTA and CDR2 is FQGNSA in the germline V gene. CDR3 residues: CASSPWTGSTGELFF. In DNA, the CDR3 is TGTGCCAGCAGCCCTTGGACAGGGTCCACCGGGGAGCTGTTTTTT.

This rearrangement joins TRBV20-1 to TRBJ2-3; D unresolved. From germline, CDR1 is DFQATT and CDR2 SNEGSKA (reference sequence). CDR3 length: 11 amino acids. V lost 6 bases to trimming and J lost 5 bases, with 9 bases between them. CDR3 residues: CSAYSKDTQYF. In DNA, the CDR3 is TGCAGTGCCTATAGTAAAGATACGCAGTATTTT.

V gene TRBV27 combines with J gene TRBJ2-3; possible D gene TRBD2, 6 bases. The ends were cut back, 6 bases at V and 3 bases at J, with 28 bases in the middle. The length of the CDR3 is 19 residues. Germline lookup yields CDR1 MNHEY and CDR2 SMNVEV (reference sequence). The CDR3 DNA follows: TGTGCCAGCAGCCCCTCCGGGACGGGAGATTGGGGTCGTACAGATACGCAGTATTTT. It codes for CASSPSGTGDWGRTDTQYF.

J is TRBJ2-3 and V is TRBV10-3, with D tentatively TRBD2 (5 bases). Germline CDR1 and CDR2: ENHRY and SYGVKD. The V and J ends lost 4 bases and 2 bases respectively, with 7 bases between them. This CDR3 spans 13 amino acids. The chain's CDR3 is CAISASPTDTQYF. CDR3 DNA sequence: TGTGCCATCAGTGCTAGCCCCACAGATACGCAGTATTTT.

The chain has TRBV4-1 and TRBJ2-3; D gene unclear. Germline V lookup: CDR1 MGHRA, CDR2 YSYEKL. This CDR3 spans 15 amino acids. Trimming removed 1 base from V and 4 bases from J, with 12 bases in between. CDR3 residues: CASSQGLLRADTQYF. The CDR3 bases are TGCGCCAGCAGCCAAGGCCTCCTACGGGCAGATACGCAGTATTTT.

V is TRBV7-8 and J is TRBJ2-1; D call uncertain. V lost 2 bases and J 3 bases, leaving 8 bases between the germline ends. CDR1 is SGHVS, CDR2 FQNEAQ, per germline. The CDR3 is made up of 14 amino acids. CDR3 DNA: TGTGCCAGCAGCTTAATTGACTTCTACAATGAGCAGTTCTTC. Translating gives CASSLIDFYNEQFF. The variable domain in full, with the rest retrieved from reference TRBV7-8 and TRBJ2-1, is GAGVSQSPRYKVAKRGQDVALRCDPISGHVSLFWYQQALGQGPEFLTYFQNEAQLDKSGLPSDRFFAERPEGSVSTLKIQRTQQEDSAVYLCASSLIDFYNEQFFGPGTRLTVL.

The CDR3 nucleotides are TGTGCCAGCAGAGAGGGGATGCTAGCGGATTCGGAGAATGAGCAGTTCTTC. This translates into CASREGMLADSENEQFF. The V gene is TRBV2, the J gene TRBJ2-1; 7 nucleotides align to TRBD2. Looked up from germline, CDR1 is SNHLY and CDR2 is FYNNEI. The J segment lost 7 bases and the V segment lost 6 bases, leaving 18 bases of the junction unmatched. The CDR3 length is 17 residues.

This chain uses TRBV30 with TRBJ1-2; D possibly corresponds to TRBD1 (6 bases). The V gene lost 3 bases and the J gene lost 4 bases, with 12 bases spanning the gap. Germline values: CDR1 GTSNPN, CDR2 SVGIG (reference sequence). The CDR3 consists of 13 residues. The CDR3 nucleotides read TGTGCCTGGAGAGAGGACAGCGCCTATGGCTACACCTTC. It is translated as CAWREDSAYGYTF.

This chain connects TRBV18 to TRBJ1-1; 8 bases are shared with TRBD1. Unmatched junction bases numbered 3, after V lost 2 bases and J lost 1 base. This CDR3 is built from 15 residues. Per the germline V gene, CDR1 is KGHSH and CDR2 is LQKENI. The CDR3: CASSPGQGGNTEAFF. The CDR3 region has the DNA TGTGCCAGCTCACCAGGACAGGGAGGGAACACTGAAGCTTTCTTT.

This chain uses TRBV6-5 with TRBJ2-2; D call uncertain. The CDR3 covers 15 residues. Germline V lookup: CDR1 MNHEY, CDR2 SVGAGI. V was shortened by 3 bases and J by 1 base, with 9 bases between the two germline ends. In nucleotides, the CDR3 is TGTGCCAGCAGTTATGACACCCTGAACACCGGGGAGCTGTTTTTT. It translates to CASSYDTLNTGELFF.

The chain combines TRBV7-2 with TRBJ2-7; the match to TRBD2 covers 7 bases. Unmatched junction bases numbered 6, after V lost 3 bases and J lost 4 bases. Germline loops: CDR1 SGHTA, CDR2 FQGNSA. This CDR3 has 14 residues. The CDR3: CASSFGGSRYEQYF. The CDR3 region has the DNA TGTGCCAGCAGCTTTGGCGGGAGTCGGTACGAGCAGTACTTC.

This chain uses TRBV18 with TRBJ2-1; TRBD2 is a possible D gene (6 bases). Germline assignment: CDR1 KGHSH and CDR2 LQKENI. V was clipped by 1 base and J by 7 bases, with 14 bases between them. CDR3 size: 15 residues. The CDR3 protein is CASSPLRLEGNEQFF. For the CDR3, the DNA is TGTGCCAGCTCACCACTACGGTTGGAGGGTAATGAGCAGTTCTTC. Supplemented by reference TRBV18 and TRBJ2-1, the full variable domain reads NAGVMQNPRHLVRRRGQEARLRCSPMKGHSHVYWYRQLPEEGLKFMVYLQKENIIDESGMPKERFSAEFPKEGPSILRIQQVVRGDSAAYFCASSPLRLEGNEQFFGPGTRLTVL.

This chain links TRBV27 with TRBJ1-1, with a weak D call TRBD1 (5 bases). This CDR3 comprises 13 residues. V was shortened by 5 bases and J by 1 base, with 8 bases between the two germline ends. Germline CDR1 and CDR2: MNHEY and SMNVEV (reference sequence). The CDR3 DNA is TGTGCCAGCAGTATTCAGGGGAACACTGAAGCTTTCTTT. Protein sequence: CASSIQGNTEAFF.

CDR3 in amino acids: CASSSTGTGREKLFF. CDR3 coding DNA: TGTGCCAGCAGTTCAACCGGGACAGGGCGAGAAAAACTGTTTTTT. The chain uses TRBV6-5 and TRBJ1-4; 9 bases align to TRBD1. This CDR3 has 15 residues. Per the germline V gene, CDR1 is MNHEY and CDR2 is SVGAGI. The V gene end was trimmed by 4 bases and the J gene end by 8 bases; junction bases not matched to a gene: 8.

This chain connects TRBV5-5 to TRBJ2-1; TRBD2 agrees at 9 bases. Looked up from germline, CDR1 is SGHKS and CDR2 is YYEKEE (reference sequence). This CDR3 contains 17 residues. The J segment lost 0 bases and the V segment lost 2 bases, leaving 6 bases of the junction unmatched. The CDR3 here is CASSLTLAGLSYNEQFF. The DNA of the CDR3 is TGTGCCAGCAGCTTAACGCTAGCGGGACTCTCCTACAATGAGCAGTTCTTC.

The genes are TRBV5-5 and TRBJ1-5, with 7 bases matching TRBD1. Unmatched junction bases numbered 9, after V lost 1 base and J lost 5 bases. CDR3 length: 16 residues. Germline V gives CDR1 SGHKS, CDR2 YYEKEE (reference sequence). Written as DNA, the CDR3 is TGTGCCAGCAGCTTGTATATGGGACAGCGAGATCAGCCCCAGCATTTT. As protein: CASSLYMGQRDQPQHF.

This clone was counted once. The V gene is TRBV13, the J gene TRBJ2-7; TRBD2 aligns across 15 bases. Trimming removed 4 bases from V and 4 bases from J; junction bases left unmatched: 11. Germline V gene lookup returns CDR1 PRHDT and CDR2 FYEKMQ (reference sequence). The CDR3 extends over 18 amino acids. CDR3 protein: CASSSTTGLAGGLYEQYF. As DNA, the CDR3 is TGTGCCAGCAGCTCAACAACCGGACTAGCGGGAGGGTTATACGAGCAGTACTTC.

This clone showed up just a few times. V and J are TRBV28 and TRBJ1-5, with 9 bases identical to TRBD1. CDR3 length: 16 residues. Trimming took 5 bases from V and 5 from J; bases not matched to a gene: 10. Germline CDR1 MDHEN, CDR2 SYDVKM. The CDR3 DNA reads TGTGCCAGCAGTATACTAGGACAGGGGAGGGATCAGCCCCAGCATTTT. It codes for CASSILGQGRDQPQHF.

CDR3 DNA: TGTGCCAGCAGGCGGCAGGGTGGCGAAAAACTGTTTTTT. This translates into CASRRQGGEKLFF. This chain joins TRBV7-9 and TRBJ1-4, with D perhaps matching TRBD1 (5 bases). Trimming stripped 6 bases from V and 8 bases from J, with 13 bases between. The CDR3 runs 13 residues. The germline V gene encodes CDR1 SEHNR and CDR2 FQNEAQ (reference sequence).

The chain uses TRBV10-1 and TRBJ2-1, with 13 bases aligning to TRBD2. The V segment lost 9 bases and the J segment 6 bases; nucleotides outside the gene matches: 5. Germline lookup yields CDR1 WNHNN and CDR2 SYGVQD (reference sequence). The CDR3 loop spans 14 amino acids. The CDR3 coding sequence is TGCGCCAGTGGACTAGCGGGAGTCCCCAATGAGCAGTTCTTC. Amino acids: CASGLAGVPNEQFF.

V is TRBV2 and J is TRBJ1-1; no clear D. Germline CDR1 and CDR2: SNHLY and FYNNEI. Trimming removed 0 bases from V and 1 base from J, with 6 bases in between. This CDR3 region has 14 residues. CDR3 amino acids: CASSEAEANTEAFF. In nucleotides, the CDR3 is TGTGCCAGCAGTGAAGCTGAGGCGAACACTGAAGCTTTCTTT.

V is TRBV28 and J is TRBJ2-5, with 12 bases aligning to TRBD1. The junction had 5 bases not matched to a gene; V was cut back by 4 bases and J by 5 bases. The CDR3 sequence is 15 residues long. CDR1 is MDHEN, CDR2 SYDVKM, per germline. CDR3 residues: CASSWGTGGRETQYF. The CDR3 region has the DNA TGTGCCAGCAGTTGGGGGACAGGGGGCAGGGAGACCCAGTACTTC.

The rearrangement joins TRBV19 to TRBJ2-7; D might be TRBD2 (6 bases). Germline CDR1 is LNHDA and CDR2 is SQIVND (reference sequence). V was pared by 3 bases and J by 0 bases, with 12 bases between. The CDR3 is 15 residues long. CDR3 nucleotides: TGTGCCAGTAGTATCGGGACTCGGAACTCCTACGAGCAGTACTTC. It yields the protein CASSIGTRNSYEQYF.